Below, 3 T cell receptor beta chains from the same sample are listed, as sequenced in a study of human T cells and chemical hapten exposure. TCRdb called the RACE reads again in MiXCR, with one record for every CDR3 protein. The table lists 84,000 or so distinct CDR3 sequences, roughly 10% of them singletons, with approximately 2.5% in the top ten. As for time point: patch test 2, 6 weeks after DPC sensitization. Treatment meaning: therapeutic diphenylcyclopropenone sensitization with weekly scalp DPC. The input for sequencing was whole blood, taken in connection with sensitization to the hapten diphenylcyclopropenone (DPC). The receptors originated from a woman aged 25 to 39 with alopecia areata. Some clones in this sample may be carry-over from other donors' samples.

This clonotype was picked up many times. The chain joins TRBV19 to TRBJ2-1; D could derive from TRBD1 or TRBD2 (5 bases each). The CDR3 consists of 13 residues. Germline CDR1 is LNHDA and CDR2 is SQIVND (reference sequence). V dropped 6 bases and J dropped 8 bases, with 14 bases sitting between them. CDR3 residues: CASSGDGGDEQFF. In DNA form, the CDR3 reads TGTGCCAGTAGCGGGGACGGTGGGGATGAGCAGTTCTTC.

This clonotype came up many times. V and J are TRBV3-1 and TRBJ2-3, with 10 bases fitting TRBD2. This CDR3 has 18 amino acids. Germline CDR1 and CDR2: LGHDT and YNNKEL (reference sequence). V was clipped by 6 bases and J by 1 base; unmatched bases: 13. The CDR3 here is CASSRTLAGEVGTDTQYF. As DNA, the CDR3 is TGTGCCAGCAGTCGTACGCTAGCGGGAGAAGTGGGCACAGATACGCAGTATTTT.

This chain links TRBV28 with TRBJ1-3; tentative D call: TRBD1 (5 bases). With 8 bases removed from V and 0 bases from J, the gap between germline ends came to 14 bases. CDR1 and CDR2 (germline): MDHEN, SYDVKM. The CDR3 is 15 residues long. The CDR3 spells CASGDESPSGNTIYF. The CDR3 coding sequence is TGTGCCAGCGGGGACGAGTCACCCTCTGGAAACACCATATATTTT.